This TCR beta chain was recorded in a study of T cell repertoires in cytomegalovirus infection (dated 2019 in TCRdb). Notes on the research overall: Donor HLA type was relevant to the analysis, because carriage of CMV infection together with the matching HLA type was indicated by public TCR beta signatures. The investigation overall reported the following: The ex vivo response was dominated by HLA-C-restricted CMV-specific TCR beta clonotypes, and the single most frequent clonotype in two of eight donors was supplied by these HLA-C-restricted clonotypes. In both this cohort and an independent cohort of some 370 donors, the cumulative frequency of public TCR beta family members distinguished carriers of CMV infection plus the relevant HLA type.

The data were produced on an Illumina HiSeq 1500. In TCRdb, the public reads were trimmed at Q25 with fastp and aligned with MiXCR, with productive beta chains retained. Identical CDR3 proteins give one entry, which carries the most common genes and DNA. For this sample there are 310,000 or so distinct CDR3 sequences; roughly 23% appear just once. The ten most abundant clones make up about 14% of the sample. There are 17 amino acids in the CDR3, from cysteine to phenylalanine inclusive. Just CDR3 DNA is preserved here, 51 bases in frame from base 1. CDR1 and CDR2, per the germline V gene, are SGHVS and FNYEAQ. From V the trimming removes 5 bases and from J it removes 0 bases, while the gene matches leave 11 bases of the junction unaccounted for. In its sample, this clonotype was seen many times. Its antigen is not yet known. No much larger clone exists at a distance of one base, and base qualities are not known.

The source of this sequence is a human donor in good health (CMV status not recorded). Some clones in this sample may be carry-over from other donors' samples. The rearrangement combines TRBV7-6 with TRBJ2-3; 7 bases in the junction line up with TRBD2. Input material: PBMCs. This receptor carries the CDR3 CASSLPRGLESTDTQYF. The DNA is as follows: TGTGCCAGCAGCCTACCAAGAGGACTAGAGAGCACAGATACGCAGTATTTT.